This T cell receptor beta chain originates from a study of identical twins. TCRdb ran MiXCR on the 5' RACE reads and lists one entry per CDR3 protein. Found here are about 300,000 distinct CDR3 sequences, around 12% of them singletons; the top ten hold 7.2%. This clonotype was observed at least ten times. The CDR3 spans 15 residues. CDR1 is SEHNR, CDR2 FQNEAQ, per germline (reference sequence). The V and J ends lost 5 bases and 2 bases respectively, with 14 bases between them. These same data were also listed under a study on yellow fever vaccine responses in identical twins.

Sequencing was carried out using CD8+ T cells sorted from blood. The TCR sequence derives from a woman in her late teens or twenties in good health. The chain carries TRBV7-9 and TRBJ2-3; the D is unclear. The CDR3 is CASSPLQGSTDTQYF. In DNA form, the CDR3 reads TGTGCCAGCAGCCCACTTCAAGGGTCCACAGATACGCAGTATTTT. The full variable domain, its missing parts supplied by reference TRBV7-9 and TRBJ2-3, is DTGVSQNPRHKITKRGQNVTFRCDPISEHNRLYWYRQTLGQGPEFLTYFQNEAQLEKSRLLSDRFSAERPKGSFSTLEIQRTEQGDSAMYLCASSPLQGSTDTQYFGPGTRLTVL.